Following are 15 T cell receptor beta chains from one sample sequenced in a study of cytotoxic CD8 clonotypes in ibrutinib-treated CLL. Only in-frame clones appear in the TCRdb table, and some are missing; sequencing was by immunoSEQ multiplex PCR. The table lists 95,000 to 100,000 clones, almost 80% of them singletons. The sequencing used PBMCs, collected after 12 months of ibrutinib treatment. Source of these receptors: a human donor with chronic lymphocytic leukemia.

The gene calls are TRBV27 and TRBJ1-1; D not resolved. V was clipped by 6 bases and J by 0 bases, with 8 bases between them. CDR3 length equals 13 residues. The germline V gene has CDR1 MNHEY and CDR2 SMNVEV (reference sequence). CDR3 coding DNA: TGTGCCAGCAGCCGGACGGTGAACACTGAAGCTTTCTTT. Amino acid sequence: CASSRTVNTEAFF.

The CDR3 spells CAGGRSDGKNIQYF. CDR3 sequence (DNA): TGTGCTGGGGGGAGGAGCGATGGTAAAAACATTCAGTACTTC. This chain joins TRBV28 and TRBJ2-4; maybe TRBD2 (6 bases). This CDR3 has 14 residues. CDR1 and CDR2 (germline): MDHEN, SYDVKM.

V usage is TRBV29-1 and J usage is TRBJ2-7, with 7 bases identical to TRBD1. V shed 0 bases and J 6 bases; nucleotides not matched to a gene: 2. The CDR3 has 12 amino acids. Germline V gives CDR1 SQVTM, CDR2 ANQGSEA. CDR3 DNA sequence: TGCAGCGTTGAAGAAGGGGGCACCGAGCAGTACTTC. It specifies CSVEEGGTEQYF.

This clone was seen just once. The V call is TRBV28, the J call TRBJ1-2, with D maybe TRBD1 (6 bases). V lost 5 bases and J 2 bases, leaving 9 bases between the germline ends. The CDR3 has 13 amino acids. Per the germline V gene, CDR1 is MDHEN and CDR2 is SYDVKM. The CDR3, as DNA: TGTGCCAGCAGTCGGACAGTCAACTATGGCTACACCTTC. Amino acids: CASSRTVNYGYTF.

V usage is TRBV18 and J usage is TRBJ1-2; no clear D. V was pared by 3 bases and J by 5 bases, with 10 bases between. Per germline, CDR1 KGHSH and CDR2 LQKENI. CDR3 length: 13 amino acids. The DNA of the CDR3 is TGTGCCAGCTCACCGGGGAGAGTTTATGGCTACACCTTC. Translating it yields CASSPGRVYGYTF.

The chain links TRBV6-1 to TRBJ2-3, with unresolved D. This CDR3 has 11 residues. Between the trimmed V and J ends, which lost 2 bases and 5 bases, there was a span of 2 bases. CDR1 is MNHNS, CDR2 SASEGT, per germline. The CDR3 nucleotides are TGTGCCAGCAGTGAACAAGATACGCAGTATTTT. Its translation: CASSEQDTQYF.

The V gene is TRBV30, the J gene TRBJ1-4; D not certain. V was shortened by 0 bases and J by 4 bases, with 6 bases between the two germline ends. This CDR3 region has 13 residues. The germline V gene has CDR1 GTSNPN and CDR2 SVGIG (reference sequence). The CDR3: CAWSVQINEKLFF. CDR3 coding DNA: TGTGCCTGGAGTGTACAGATTAATGAAAAACTGTTTTTT.

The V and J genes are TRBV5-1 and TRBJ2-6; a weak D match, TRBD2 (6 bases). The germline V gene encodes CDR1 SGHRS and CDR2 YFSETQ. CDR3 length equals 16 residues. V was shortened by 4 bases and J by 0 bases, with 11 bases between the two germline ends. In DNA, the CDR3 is TGCGCCAGCAGCCCGGGACTGAACTCTGGGGCCAACGTCCTGACTTTC. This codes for CASSPGLNSGANVLTF.

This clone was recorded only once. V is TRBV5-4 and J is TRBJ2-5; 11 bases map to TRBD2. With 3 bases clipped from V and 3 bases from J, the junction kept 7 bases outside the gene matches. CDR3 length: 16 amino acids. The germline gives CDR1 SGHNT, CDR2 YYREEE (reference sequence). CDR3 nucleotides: TGTGCCAGCAGCTCTTTAGCGGGGGGGCTGGAAGAGACCCAGTACTTC. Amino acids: CASSSLAGGLEETQYF. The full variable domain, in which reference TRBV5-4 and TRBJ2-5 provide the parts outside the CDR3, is ETGVTQSPTHLIKTRGQQVTLRCSSQSGHNTVSWYQQALGQGPQFIFQYYREEENGRGNFPPRFSGLQFPNYSSELNVNALELDDSALYLCASSSLAGGLEETQYFGPGTRLLVL.

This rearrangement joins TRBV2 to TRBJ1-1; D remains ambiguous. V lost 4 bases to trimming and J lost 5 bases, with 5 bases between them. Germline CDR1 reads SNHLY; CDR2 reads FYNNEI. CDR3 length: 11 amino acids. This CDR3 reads CASSVQTEAFF. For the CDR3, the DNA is TGTGCCAGCAGTGTTCAGACTGAAGCTTTCTTT.

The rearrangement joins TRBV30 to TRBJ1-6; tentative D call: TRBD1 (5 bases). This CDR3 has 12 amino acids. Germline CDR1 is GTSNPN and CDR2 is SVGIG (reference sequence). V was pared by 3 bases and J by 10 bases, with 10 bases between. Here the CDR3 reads CAWSLGGSPLHF. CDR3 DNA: TGTGCCTGGAGCCTTGGGGGATCACCCCTCCACTTT.

This CDR3 is CASSASGTGDSPLHF. CDR3 DNA: TGTGCCAGCAGCGCATCCGGGACAGGGGATTCACCCCTCCACTTT. The V call is TRBV7-6, the J call TRBJ1-6; 10 nucleotides line up with TRBD1. This CDR3 region has 15 residues. V was clipped by 5 bases and J by 8 bases; unmatched bases: 6. The germline V gene encodes CDR1 SGHVS and CDR2 FNYEAQ.

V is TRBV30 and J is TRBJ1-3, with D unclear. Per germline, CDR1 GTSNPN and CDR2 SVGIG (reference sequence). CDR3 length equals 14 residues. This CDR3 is CSVGVGPGGNTIYF. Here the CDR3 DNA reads TGTAGCGTTGGCGTCGGCCCCGGTGGAAACACCATATATTTT.

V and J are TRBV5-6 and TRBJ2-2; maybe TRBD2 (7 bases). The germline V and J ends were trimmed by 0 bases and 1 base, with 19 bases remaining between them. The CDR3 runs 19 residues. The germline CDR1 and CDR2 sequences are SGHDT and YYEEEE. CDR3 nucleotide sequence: TGTGCCAGCAGCTTGGTAGCCGGGGGGCGACTAATGAACACCGGGGAGCTGTTTTTT. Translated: CASSLVAGGRLMNTGELFF.

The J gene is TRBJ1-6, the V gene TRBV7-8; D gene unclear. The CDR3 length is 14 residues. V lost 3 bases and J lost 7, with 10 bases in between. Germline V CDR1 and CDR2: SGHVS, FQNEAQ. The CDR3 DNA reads TGTGCCAGCAGCTTTGAGGAACAGAATTCACCCCTCCACTTT. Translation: CASSFEEQNSPLHF.